The clone carrying this T cell receptor beta chain was seen a few times. The antigen is undetermined. V lost 0 bases, J lost 7 bases, and 15 bases lay in between. Germline CDR1 is LGHNA and CDR2 is YNFKEQ. The CDR3 loop spans 16 amino acids. The data were obtained in a study of cytotoxic CD8 clonotypes in ibrutinib-treated CLL. Assay: immunoSEQ multiplex PCR; the TCRdb copy retains only in-frame clones and omits some. The sample has 20,000 to 25,000 clones; about 68% are singletons. Notes on the study in general: Contraction or stability on treatment characterized the public clonotypes, which were uncommon. Patients with sustained remission and those progressing were sampled at differing times.

The chain recombines TRBV4-2 with TRBJ2-2; tentative D call: TRBD2 (7 bases). This receptor was identified in a human donor with chronic lymphocytic leukemia. This specimen consisted of PBMCs, obtained before ibrutinib treatment. Here the CDR3 reads CASSQDTREGVGELFF. Written as DNA, the CDR3 is TGTGCCAGCAGCCAAGATACGAGGGAGGGGGTCGGGGAGCTGTTTTTT.